The 32 T cell receptor beta chains listed next were all sequenced from one sample in a study of monozygotic twins with inflammatory bowel disease. TCRdb re-called the 5' RACE reads; one entry per CDR3 protein, DNA not given. This sample's clone table lists approximately 380,000 distinct CDR3 sequences. The sample comprised blood. The source of these receptors is a human donor with ulcerative colitis or Crohn's disease, or a healthy co-twin of an affected twin (not recorded which).

CDR3 loop: CASKQNGRGAQYF. The V gene is TRBV6-5, the J gene TRBJ2-5; TCRdb reports TRBD1, a call that lacks DNA to check it against. The CDR3 consists of 13 residues. The V gene's germline CDR1 is MNHEY and CDR2 SVGAGI.

This chain links TRBV9 with TRBJ1-1; without DNA, the TCRdb call of TRBD1 cannot be checked. Germline V gives CDR1 SGDLS, CDR2 YYNGEE. The CDR3 extends over 15 amino acids. CDR3 region: CASSTTGAPNTEAFF.

This sequence joins TRBV7-6 and TRBJ2-7; TCRdb returns TRBD1, unconfirmable since there is no DNA. CDR1 is SGHVS, CDR2 FNYEAQ, per germline. CDR3 length: 16 amino acids. Here the CDR3 reads CASSLTGTPVSYEQYF.

J is TRBJ2-3 and V is TRBV5-1. The CDR3 loop spans 13 amino acids. Germline assignment: CDR1 SGHRS and CDR2 YFSETQ. The chain's CDR3 is CASRGASTDTQYF. The whole variable domain, filled in from reference TRBV5-1 and TRBJ2-3, reads KAGVTQTPRYLIKTRGQQVTLSCSPISGHRSVSWYQQTPGQGLQFLFEYFSETQRNKGNFPGRFSGRQFSNSRSEMNVSTLELGDSALYLCASRGASTDTQYFGPGTRLTVL.

V and J are TRBV12-5 and TRBJ2-7; TCRdb indicates TRBD1, and absent DNA this call remains unverified. Germline V lookup: CDR1 LGHNT, CDR2 FRNRAP. The CDR3 consists of 13 residues. The CDR3 spells CASGHPQRDEQYF.

This chain connects TRBV7-3 to TRBJ2-1; TCRdb reports TRBD1, a call that lacks DNA to check it against. The CDR3 consists of 15 residues. Germline V lookup: CDR1 SGHTA, CDR2 FQGTGA. CDR3: CASRLPRTGGDEQFF.

The chain carries TRBV7-9 and TRBJ1-4. CDR1 is SEHNR and CDR2 is FQNEAQ in the germline V gene (reference sequence). The CDR3 spans 11 residues. CDR3 residues: CASSPTEKLFF.

The chain has TRBV7-2 and TRBJ2-7; lacking DNA, the TRBD1 call made by TCRdb goes unchecked. This CDR3 has 16 residues. Germline values: CDR1 SGHTA, CDR2 FQGNSA. CDR3 region: CASSFRQGAGAYEQYF.

V and J are TRBV7-3 and TRBJ1-1. The germline V gene has CDR1 SGHTA and CDR2 FQGTGA. The CDR3 consists of 14 residues. CDR3 amino acids: CASSPDSVNTEAFF.

The genes are TRBV4-2 and TRBJ2-2; TCRdb's D call of TRBD1 is untestable without DNA. The CDR3 spans 14 residues. Germline assignment: CDR1 LGHNA and CDR2 YNFKEQ. The CDR3: CASSQSRGPGELFF.

V and J are TRBV9 and TRBJ2-3; TCRdb's assignment of TRBD2 cannot be checked, as there is no DNA. Per the germline V gene, CDR1 is SGDLS and CDR2 is YYNGEE. The CDR3 runs to 16 residues. The CDR3 spells CASSVDGDSITDTQYF.

The rearrangement links TRBV19 to TRBJ2-5. CDR1 is LNHDA, CDR2 SQIVND, per germline (reference sequence). There are 16 residues in the CDR3. The CDR3 here is CASSARIYITRETQYF.

CDR3: CASRLDPSSSYEQYF. V usage is TRBV6-5 and J usage is TRBJ2-7. Germline CDR1 MNHEY, CDR2 SVGAGI. The CDR3 runs to 15 residues.

The chain links TRBV5-1 to TRBJ2-3; TCRdb designates TRBD2, a call that cannot be tested without DNA. Germline-derived CDR1 and CDR2 are SGHRS and YFSETQ. The CDR3 is 16 residues long. CDR3 sequence: CASSLGLAGAPDTQYF.

J is TRBJ2-2 and V is TRBV5-8; lacking DNA, the TRBD2 call made by TCRdb goes unchecked. This CDR3 contains 16 residues. Germline-derived CDR1 and CDR2 are SGHTS and YDEGEE. The CDR3 reads CATFQVRESTPGSCFF.

The chain joins TRBV3-1 to TRBJ1-2. The germline V gene has CDR1 LGHDT and CDR2 YNNKEL (reference sequence). This CDR3 spans 14 amino acids. CDR3 sequence: CASSQGRGSYGYTF.

The gene calls are TRBV6-5 and TRBJ2-7. Germline values: CDR1 MNHEY, CDR2 SVGAGI. The CDR3 contains 14 residues. The CDR3 sequence is CASSYSFLGYEQYF.

The J gene is TRBJ1-4, the V gene TRBV28. Looked up from germline, CDR1 is MDHEN and CDR2 is SYDVKM. CDR3 size: 15 residues. The CDR3 region is CASSLANWGNEKLFF.

The chain recombines TRBV11-3 with TRBJ2-1; the TCRdb D gene call, TRBD2, has no DNA to confirm it. The CDR3 sequence is 16 residues long. Germline CDR1 is SGHNT and CDR2 is YENEEA. The CDR3 loop is CASSSRSGGANNEQFF.

The chain employs TRBV12-3 or TRBV12-4 and TRBJ2-1; as DNA is missing, the TRBD2 call by TCRdb cannot be tested. The CDR3 contains 16 residues. Here the CDR3 reads CASSLVSGGGRDEQFF.

The rearrangement uses TRBV7-9 and TRBJ2-7; the TCRdb D gene call, TRBD2, has no DNA to confirm it. Germline CDR1 reads SEHNR; CDR2 reads FQNEAQ (reference sequence). The CDR3 totals 15 residues. CDR3 in amino acids: CASSPIGGNLYEQYF.

The J gene is TRBJ2-7, the V gene TRBV5-1; as DNA is missing, the TRBD1 call by TCRdb cannot be tested. Germline assignment: CDR1 SGHRS and CDR2 YFSETQ. This CDR3 has 15 residues. The CDR3 here is CASNDPGVPGDEQYF.

V gene TRBV28 combines with J gene TRBJ1-5; TCRdb lists TRBD1, though no DNA is available to test this call. The V gene's germline CDR1 is MDHEN and CDR2 SYDVKM. CDR3 length: 11 amino acids. CDR3 in amino acids: CASSLDRHPHF.

The gene calls are TRBV13 and TRBJ2-1; TCRdb reports TRBD2, a call that lacks DNA to check it against. CDR1 PRHDT and CDR2 FYEKMQ come from the germline V gene (reference sequence). The CDR3 covers 16 residues. CDR3 sequence: CASSLTSGPIYNEQFF.

V and J are TRBV19 and TRBJ1-5. Germline assignment: CDR1 LNHDA and CDR2 SQIVND (reference sequence). The CDR3 sequence is 16 residues long. The CDR3 sequence: CASSITRHGSNQPQHF.

The J gene is TRBJ1-3, the V gene TRBV7-2. The length of the CDR3 is 15 residues. The germline CDR1 and CDR2 sequences are SGHTA and FQGNSA. The chain's CDR3 is CASSLAYSSGNTIYF.

This chain links TRBV6-2 or TRBV6-3 with TRBJ2-6. There are 18 residues in the CDR3. Per germline, CDR1 MNHEY and CDR2 SVGEGT. CDR3 sequence: CASSYLGDRSSGANVLTF.

This chain connects TRBV7-3 to TRBJ1-6; TCRdb outputs TRBD1, but without DNA this stays unchecked. This CDR3 has 15 amino acids. CDR1 and CDR2 (germline): SGHTA, FQGTGA. The CDR3 spells CASSLTAPTYSPLHF.

This rearrangement joins TRBV7-2 to TRBJ1-2; with no DNA, the TCRdb D assignment of TRBD1 cannot be verified. This CDR3 comprises 16 residues. The V gene's germline CDR1 is SGHTA and CDR2 FQGNSA. This CDR3 is CASSSLGGQGAHGYTF.

The chain recombines TRBV12-3 or TRBV12-4 with TRBJ2-7; TCRdb indicates TRBD2, and absent DNA this call remains unverified. The CDR3 loop spans 14 amino acids. The chain's CDR3 is CASRGFGEGDEQYF.

The V call is TRBV20-1, the J call TRBJ2-2; TCRdb outputs TRBD1, but without DNA this stays unchecked. This CDR3 has 13 residues. Germline CDR1 DFQATT, CDR2 SNEGSKA (reference sequence). CDR3 residues: CSADQGNTGELFF.

This chain connects TRBV20-1 to TRBJ1-5. In germline, CDR1 is DFQATT, CDR2 SNEGSKA (reference sequence). The CDR3 consists of 11 residues. CDR3 sequence: CSARGHQPQHF.